This T cell receptor (beta chain) was captured in a study of early stage breast cancer tumors. Study overall: Most invasive tumors, about 75% of the 16, were ER+/PR+/HER2-. Regarding the study as a whole: Blood repertoires resembled normal breast more than tumor. Tumors had 2 to 3-fold higher T cell density than normal breast.

Normal breast often needed roughly 90-320 mg of tissue for enough DNA. Concerning this clone itself: Its matching antigen is unknown.

Sequencing was performed with immunoSEQ multiplex PCR; in TCRdb, only in-frame clones are kept and a portion is missing. Of over 400 clones in the sample, 77% were seen once. This TCR was sampled from a person in their 40s with breast cancer. The sample taken for sequencing was normal breast tissue next to the tumor.

CDR3 bases: TGTGCCAGCAGTCCTGAGGCGGGGAGGGGGTTCTACAATGAGCAGTTCTTC. This codes for CASSPEAGRGFYNEQFF. This chain uses TRBV28 with TRBJ2-1; weak D call: TRBD2 (7 bases). V was trimmed by 5 bases and J by 3 bases, leaving 20 bases between them. Germline assignment: CDR1 MDHEN and CDR2 SYDVKM. The CDR3 spans 17 residues.